The T cell receptor beta chain under discussion was sequenced for a study of T cell responses to AZD1222 COVID-19 vaccine. Trimming cost V 10 bases and J 5 bases; bases outside gene matches: 12. Per the germline V gene, CDR1 is LNHDA and CDR2 is SQIVND (reference sequence). The CDR3 is made up of 16 amino acids. Profiled with immunoSEQ multiplex PCR; TCRdb holds only in-frame clones, not every one. The table records roughly 99,000 clones, about 90% of them present only once. The chain employs TRBV19 and TRBJ2-5; 14 positions match TRBD2. This specimen consisted of peripheral blood, obtained on day 0 of AZD1222 vaccination. The source is an adult in good health. CDR3 nucleotides: TGTGCCACTGGACAGGGGACTAGCGGGGGCTTGGAGACCCAGTACTTC. This codes for CATGQGTSGGLETQYF.